Below, 15 T cell receptor beta chains from the same sample are listed, as sequenced in a study of blood T cells in healthy people across ages. A J-beta primer mix and a sample-barcoded 5' primer were used in a second PCR of about 7 to 11 cycles. TCRdb reprocessed the 5' RACE reads with MiXCR, giving one entry per CDR3 protein. The table lists about 1.6 million distinct CDR3 sequences, approximately 32% of them singletons, with approximately 10% in the top ten. The specimen was blood. The receptors here all came from a woman younger than 45 in good health.

The chain links TRBV7-9 to TRBJ2-1, with D hard to call. V was shortened by 3 bases and J by 8 bases, with 14 bases between the two germline ends. Germline lookup yields CDR1 SEHNR and CDR2 FQNEAQ (reference sequence). The CDR3 length is 14 residues. The CDR3, as DNA: TGTGCCAGCAGCTTCCAGCCCCCATTGGATGAGCAGTTCTTC. It yields the protein CASSFQPPLDEQFF.

The V gene is TRBV2, the J gene TRBJ1-2, with D perhaps matching TRBD1 (5 bases). V was trimmed by 7 bases and J by 4 bases, leaving 13 bases between them. The CDR3 length is 13 residues. Germline V gene data show CDR1 as SNHLY and CDR2 as FYNNEI. CDR3 coding DNA: TGTGCCAGCACTAGGGACGTCACCTATGGCTACACCTTC. It codes for CASTRDVTYGYTF.

This clonotype was observed a few times. The chain uses TRBV27 and TRBJ1-2; 8 bases fit TRBD1. CDR1 is MNHEY and CDR2 is SMNVEV in the germline V gene (reference sequence). The V and J ends lost 6 bases and 8 bases, in that order; junction bases with no gene match: 8. CDR3 length: 13 amino acids. The CDR3: CASRKGQGRGYTF. The DNA for the CDR3 is TGTGCCAGCAGAAAAGGACAGGGTAGAGGCTACACCTTC.

This clonotype was seen at least ten times. The chain combines TRBV20-1 with TRBJ2-7; 10 bases map to TRBD2. The V gene end was trimmed by 4 bases and the J gene end by 6 bases; junction bases not matched to a gene: 12. Germline V gene sequence: CDR1 DFQATT, CDR2 SNEGSKA (reference sequence). The CDR3 totals 15 residues. CDR3 in amino acids: CSATHGQRGGSEQYF. The CDR3 DNA reads TGCAGTGCTACTCACGGACAGCGGGGGGGCAGCGAGCAGTACTTC.

V and J are TRBV7-2 and TRBJ2-1, with 9 bases aligning to TRBD2. V gave up 5 bases and J gave up 7 bases; unmatched junction bases: 9. Germline CDR1 and CDR2: SGHTA and FQGNSA. This CDR3 contains 15 residues. CDR3 nucleotide sequence: TGTGCCAGCAGCGTTAGCGGGGGCCCAGGGAATGAGCAGTTCTTC. Translated: CASSVSGGPGNEQFF.

This clonotype was found a few times. The chain recombines TRBV4-1 with TRBJ1-1; no firm D call. The CDR3 sequence is 15 residues long. Germline V CDR1 and CDR2: MGHRA, YSYEKL. Trimming left V 1 base short and J 1 base short, with 10 bases between. This CDR3 reads CASSQGPGPNTEAFF. CDR3 bases: TGCGCCAGCAGCCAAGGACCAGGACCGAACACTGAAGCTTTCTTT.

This clonotype has a count of ten or more. The rearrangement uses TRBV7-9 and TRBJ2-3, with D possibly being TRBD1 (5 bases). V was cut by 5 bases and J by 0 bases, with 12 bases left in between. The CDR3 contains 15 residues. CDR1 is SEHNR and CDR2 is FQNEAQ in the germline V gene (reference sequence). DNA for the CDR3: TGTGCCAGCAGCGCCTCAGGGCTAAGCACAGATACGCAGTATTTT. This codes for CASSASGLSTDTQYF.

As regards this clonotype: One end of the junction does not line up with germline, which may come from a read error. This chain joins TRBV3-1 and TRBJ1-1; D is perhaps TRBD1 (5 bases). There are 14 residues in the CDR3. Germline V gene data show CDR1 as LGHDT and CDR2 as YNNKEL (reference sequence). In DNA, the CDR3 is TGTGCCAGCAACCAAGATTTCCCAGGGACTGAAGCTTTCTTT. Protein product: CASNQDFPGTEAFF.

This clonotype was observed at least ten times. The rearrangement uses TRBV10-3 and TRBJ2-3; 8 bases are shared with TRBD2. V dropped 6 bases and J dropped 1; count of bases not matched to a gene: 9. This CDR3 contains 16 residues. Germline V gives CDR1 ENHRY, CDR2 SYGVKD. The CDR3 is CAISDLAGRGTDTQYF. DNA of the CDR3: TGTGCCATCAGCGATCTAGCGGGTCGGGGCACAGATACGCAGTATTTT.

This clonotype has a count of ten or more. The chain has TRBV4-1 and TRBJ2-3; 9 positions match TRBD2. The germline V gene encodes CDR1 MGHRA and CDR2 YSYEKL. With V trimmed by 3 bases and J by 4 bases, 2 bases remained unmatched. The CDR3 has 14 amino acids. The chain's CDR3 is CASSQREGADTQYF. DNA of the CDR3: TGCGCCAGCAGCCAGCGGGAGGGGGCAGATACGCAGTATTTT.

This rearrangement joins TRBV11-2 to TRBJ2-5; TRBD2 aligns across 7 bases. The DNA end lines up better with TRBJ2-7; the J call may be wrong. In germline, CDR1 is SGHAT, CDR2 FQNNGV. The CDR3 has 15 amino acids. The CDR3 loop is CASSPHGRTGYEQYF. The CDR3 DNA sequence: TGTGCCAGCAGCCCCCACGGGAGGACGGGATACGAGCAGTACTTC.

The rearrangement uses TRBV7-9 and TRBJ1-2, with no clear D. The CDR3 loop spans 15 amino acids. CDR1 is SEHNR, CDR2 FQNEAQ, per germline (reference sequence). Trimming removed 1 base at V and 8 bases at J, with 17 bases between. CDR3 protein: CASSLEAVPSRGYTF. CDR3 DNA sequence: TGTGCCAGCAGCTTAGAGGCAGTCCCCTCGCGGGGCTACACCTTC.

This chain joins TRBV2 and TRBJ2-2; D tentatively reads TRBD1 or TRBD2 (5 bases each). V was trimmed by 7 bases and J by 5 bases, leaving 14 bases between them. Looked up from germline, CDR1 is SNHLY and CDR2 is FYNNEI. The CDR3 runs to 14 residues. CDR3 residues: CASKGRAQTGELFF. For the CDR3, the DNA is TGTGCCAGCAAGGGACGGGCCCAAACCGGGGAGCTGTTTTTT.

The chain combines TRBV10-3 with TRBJ2-1, with TRBD2 as a possible D gene (5 bases). The CDR3 has 12 residues. CDR1 and CDR2 from the germline V gene are ENHRY and SYGVKD. V lost 6 bases to trimming and J lost 10 bases, with 13 bases between them. The CDR3 loop reads CAIRGVTYEQFF. DNA for the CDR3: TGTGCCATCAGGGGAGTGACCTACGAGCAGTTCTTC.

CDR3 in DNA: TGTGCCAGCAGCCTTTTACGGAGGCCCTTGGGCTATGGCTACACCTTC. It translates to CASSLLRRPLGYGYTF. The chain recombines TRBV6-1 with TRBJ1-2; D is uncertain. The CDR3 has 16 residues. Trimming shortened V by 6 bases and J by 4 bases, and 21 bases separated the two germline ends. Germline lookup yields CDR1 MNHNS and CDR2 SASEGT.